The T cell receptor beta chain under discussion was sequenced for a study of T cell repertoires in cytomegalovirus infection. From the reads, TCRdb called clonotypes with MiXCR, one entry per CDR3 protein. The profile shows some 500,000 distinct CDR3 sequences, 40% of them singletons. This clonotype was seen many times. Its antigen is unknown. With V trimmed by 5 bases and J by 4 bases, 11 bases remained unmatched. This CDR3 is 16 amino acids long. The source is a human donor in good health (CMV status not recorded). Some clones in this sample may be carry-over from other donors' samples. V is TRBV12-3 or TRBV12-4 and J is TRBJ2-3; 8 nucleotides match TRBD2. The sample was cultured PBMCs, taken from culture after CMV antigen stimulation. The CDR3 loop reads CASSPFGRAGADTQYF. For the CDR3, the DNA is TGTGCCAGCAGTCCTTTCGGGAGGGCCGGTGCAGATACGCAGTATTTT.